This TCR beta chain was sequenced during a study of CXCR3-negative and CXCR3-positive naive CD8 T cells. Germline V gene sequence: CDR1 SQVTM, CDR2 ANQGSEA. CDR3 length equals 13 residues. Study-level points and caveats: Memory cells diverged, while naive CXCR3-positive and CXCR3-negative cells had similar TRBV-TRBJ usage.

The authors prepared UMI-labeled TRB cDNA libraries by 5' RACE. TCRdb derives one entry per CDR3 protein from the 5' RACE reads, leaving out DNA. Listed are fewer than 80,000 distinct CDR3 sequences; about 4.5% falls within the top ten. Worth noting for this clonotype: Its matching antigen is unknown.

The chain is built from TRBV29-1 and TRBJ2-1; no DNA is available, so the TRBD1 call from TCRdb remains unchecked. Material: naive CXCR3- CD8+ T cells from blood. The subset is: CD45RO-CCR7+CD27+CD95- naive CD8+ T cells lacking CXCR3 (TNR3-). This receptor was obtained from a human donor in good health. Some clones in this sample may be carry-over from other donors' samples. The CDR3 loop reads CSHIQANYNEQFF.